This T cell receptor beta chain comes out of a study of PD-1 blockade in classical Hodgkin lymphoma. As for the study in general: Nivolumab 3 mg/kg was given intravenously every 2 weeks. Overall study findings and caveats: While CD8+ TCR diversity did not rise significantly by C4D1, CD4+ TCR diversity did. TCR diversity at baseline was reported to be reduced in newly diagnosed patients relative to healthy donors. Nivolumab initiated under 1 year post-ASCT led to patient exclusion.

Note on this clone: Its antigen is as yet unknown.

Assay used: immunoSEQ multiplex PCR; TCRdb lists only in-frame clones, some missing. The table records fewer than 30,000 clones, about 86% of them present only once. Documented time point: cycle 4 day 1 (C4D1), after less than 7 weeks of nivolumab. Relapse was seen in all patients after autologous stem cell transplantation, and brentuximab vedotin exposure was variable. The CDR3 spans 16 residues. In germline, CDR1 is ENHRY, CDR2 SYGVKD. Germline trimming cut 2 bases from V and 4 bases from J; bases unmatched to any gene: 9. The rearrangement links TRBV10-3 to TRBJ2-7; the match to TRBD1 covers 9 bases. This receptor was taken from a human donor with classical Hodgkin lymphoma. The source was peripheral blood mononuclear cells (PBMCs), collected before the fourth cycle of nivolumab. CDR3 nucleotide sequence: TGTGCCATCAGTGAGCACCTGGGACAGGGAGATTACGAGCAGTACTTC. This sequence encodes CAISEHLGQGDYEQYF.